The 7 T cell receptor beta chains reported below all come from one sample, sequenced in a study of cytomegalovirus exposure and HLA in healthy donors. The PCR was carried out with 60 Vbeta primers and 13 Jbeta primers. Assay used: immunoSEQ multiplex PCR; TCRdb lists only in-frame clones, some missing. The table includes roughly 200,000 clones, 77% detected once. Sequenced sample: PBMCs. All receptors come from a woman aged 55 to 70 in good health and CMV-seropositive.

The chain links TRBV11-2 to TRBJ2-1; a weak D match, TRBD2 (6 bases). V dropped 5 bases and J dropped 13 bases, with 18 bases sitting between them. Germline values: CDR1 SGHAT, CDR2 FQNNGV. The CDR3 has 13 amino acids. CDR3 coding DNA: TGTGCCAGCAGCGACCGGAGGGGTGGGCGACAGTTCTTC. Encoded protein: CASSDRRGGRQFF.

The chain combines TRBV28 with TRBJ1-6; perhaps TRBD1 as D (6 bases). This CDR3 is built from 18 residues. The germline CDR1 and CDR2 sequences are MDHEN and SYDVKM. V shed 2 bases and J shed 9 bases, with 23 bases lying between them. The CDR3 loop is CASSLPPGGQSFLSPLHF. Written as DNA, the CDR3 is TGTGCCAGCAGTTTACCGCCCGGCGGACAGTCGTTCCTTTCACCCCTCCACTTT.

This chain connects TRBV10-2 to TRBJ2-7, with TRBD1 identical over 8 bases. Germline CDR1 reads WSHSY; CDR2 reads SAAADI. The J segment lost 1 base and the V segment lost 4 bases, leaving 6 bases of the junction unmatched. This CDR3 region has 15 residues. In DNA, the CDR3 is TGCGCCAGCAGTGCGGGGCAGGGGGCATCCTACGAGCAGTACTTC. Its translation is CASSAGQGASYEQYF.

This sequence joins TRBV11-2 and TRBJ1-1; D is perhaps TRBD1 (5 bases). The CDR3 has 14 amino acids. The germline V gene has CDR1 SGHAT and CDR2 FQNNGV. The germline V and J ends were trimmed by 2 bases and 1 base, with 8 bases remaining between them. The CDR3 reads CASSLLQANTEAFF. CDR3 coding DNA: TGTGCCAGCAGCTTACTACAGGCGAACACTGAAGCTTTCTTT.

The chain recombines TRBV28 with TRBJ1-2; 7 bases agree with TRBD1. Germline V gene sequence: CDR1 MDHEN, CDR2 SYDVKM. CDR3 size: 13 residues. V lost 6 bases and J lost 8; bases outside the gene matches: 9. The CDR3 spells CASSTQGGSGYTF. The CDR3 nucleotides read TGTGCCAGCAGCACGCAGGGGGGTAGCGGCTACACCTTC.

This clone turned up a few times. This rearrangement joins TRBV21-1 to TRBJ1-5; the D call of TRBD1 is as the table states it, not checked on the DNA. TRBV21-1 is marked as a pseudogene. The CDR3 contains 17 residues. The CDR3 spells CASSKIGEPGCNQPQHF. The CDR3 DNA sequence: TGTGCCAGCAGCAAAATAGGCGAACCAGGATGCAATCAGCCCCAGCATTTT.

This chain uses TRBV6-6 with TRBJ1-2; TRBD1 agrees at 7 bases. With 5 bases clipped from V and 8 bases from J, the junction kept 14 bases outside the gene matches. The length of the CDR3 is 15 residues. Germline V gene data show CDR1 as MNHNY and CDR2 as SVGAGI (reference sequence). This CDR3 is CASSDRQGSGGGYTF. The CDR3 DNA reads as TGTGCCAGCAGTGACAGACAGGGATCAGGAGGGGGCTACACCTTC.